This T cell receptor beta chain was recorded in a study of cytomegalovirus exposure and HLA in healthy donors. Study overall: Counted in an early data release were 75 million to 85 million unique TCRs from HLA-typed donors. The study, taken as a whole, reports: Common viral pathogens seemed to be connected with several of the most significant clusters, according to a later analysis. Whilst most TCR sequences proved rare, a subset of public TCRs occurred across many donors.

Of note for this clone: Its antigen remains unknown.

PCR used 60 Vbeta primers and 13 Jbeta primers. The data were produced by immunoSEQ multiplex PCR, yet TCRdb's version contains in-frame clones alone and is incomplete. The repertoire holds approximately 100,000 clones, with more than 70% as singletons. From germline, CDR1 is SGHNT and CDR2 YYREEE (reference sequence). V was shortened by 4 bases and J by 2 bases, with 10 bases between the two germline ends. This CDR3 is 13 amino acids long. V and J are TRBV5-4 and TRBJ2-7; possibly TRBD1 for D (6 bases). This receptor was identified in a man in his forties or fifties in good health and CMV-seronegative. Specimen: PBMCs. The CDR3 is CASSRDTTYEQYF. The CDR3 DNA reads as TGTGCCAGCAGCCGGGACACCACCTACGAGCAGTACTTC.